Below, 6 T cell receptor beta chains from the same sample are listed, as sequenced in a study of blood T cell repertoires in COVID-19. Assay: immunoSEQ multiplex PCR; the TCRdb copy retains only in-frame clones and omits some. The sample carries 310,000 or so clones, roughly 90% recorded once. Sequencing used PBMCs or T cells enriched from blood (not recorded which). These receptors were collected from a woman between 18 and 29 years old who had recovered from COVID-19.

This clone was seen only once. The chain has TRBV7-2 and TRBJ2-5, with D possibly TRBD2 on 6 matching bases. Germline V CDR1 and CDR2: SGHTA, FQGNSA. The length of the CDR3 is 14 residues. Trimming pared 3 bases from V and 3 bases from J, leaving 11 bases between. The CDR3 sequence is CASSFGSGEETQYF. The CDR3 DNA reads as TGTGCCAGCAGCTTCGGGAGCGGCGAAGAGACCCAGTACTTC.

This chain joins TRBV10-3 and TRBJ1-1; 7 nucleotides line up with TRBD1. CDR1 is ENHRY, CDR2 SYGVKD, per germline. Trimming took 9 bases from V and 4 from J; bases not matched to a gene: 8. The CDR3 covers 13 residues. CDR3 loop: CAISTGSTTEAFF. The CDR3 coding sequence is TGTGCCATATCGACAGGGTCGACCACTGAAGCTTTCTTT.

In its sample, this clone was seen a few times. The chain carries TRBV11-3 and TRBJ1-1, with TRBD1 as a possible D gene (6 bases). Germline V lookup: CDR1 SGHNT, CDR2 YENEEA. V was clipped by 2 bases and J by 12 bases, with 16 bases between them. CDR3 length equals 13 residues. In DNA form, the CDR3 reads TGTGCCAGCAGCTTAACGGGGGGGCTCGGAACTTTCTTT. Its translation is CASSLTGGLGTFF.

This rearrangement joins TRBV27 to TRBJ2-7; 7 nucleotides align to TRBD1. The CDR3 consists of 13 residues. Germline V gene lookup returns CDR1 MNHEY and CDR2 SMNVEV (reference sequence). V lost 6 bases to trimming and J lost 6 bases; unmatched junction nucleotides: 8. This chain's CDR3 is CASSTRQGGEQYF. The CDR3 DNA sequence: TGTGCCAGCAGCACTCGACAGGGCGGCGAGCAGTACTTC.

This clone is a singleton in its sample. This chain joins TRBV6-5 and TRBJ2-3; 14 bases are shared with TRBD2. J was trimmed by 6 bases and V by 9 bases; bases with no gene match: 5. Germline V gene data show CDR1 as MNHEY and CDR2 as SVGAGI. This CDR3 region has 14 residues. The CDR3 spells CARGLAGGGDTQYF. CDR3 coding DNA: TGTGCCAGAGGACTAGCGGGGGGCGGGGATACGCAGTATTTT.

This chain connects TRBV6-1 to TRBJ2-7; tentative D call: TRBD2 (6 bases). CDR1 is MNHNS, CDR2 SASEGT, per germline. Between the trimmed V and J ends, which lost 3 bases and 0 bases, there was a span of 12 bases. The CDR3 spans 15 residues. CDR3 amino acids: CASSEGTAGSYEQYF. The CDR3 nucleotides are TGTGCCAGCAGTGAGGGGACTGCGGGCTCCTACGAGCAGTACTTC.